Given below is one T cell receptor beta chain in context. The second PCR ran about 6 to 11 cycles with a sample-barcoded 5' primer and J-beta primers. One entry per CDR3 protein results from TCRdb running MiXCR on the 5' RACE reads. The sample records 1.5 million to 2 million distinct CDR3 sequences, 39% being singletons. This record belongs to a study of blood T cells in healthy people across ages. Germline CDR1 and CDR2: DFQATT and SNEGSKA (reference sequence). The CDR3 contains 15 residues. The V gene end was trimmed by 7 bases and the J gene end by 2 bases; junction bases not matched to a gene: 12.

The receptor was derived from a human donor in good health. This chain links TRBV20-1 with TRBJ2-7; 9 bases are a match to TRBD2. Sequenced material: blood. The CDR3 reads CSGGLLGGGAYEQYF. In DNA form, the CDR3 reads TGCAGTGGAGGTCTACTTGGCGGGGGGGCCTACGAGCAGTACTTC.